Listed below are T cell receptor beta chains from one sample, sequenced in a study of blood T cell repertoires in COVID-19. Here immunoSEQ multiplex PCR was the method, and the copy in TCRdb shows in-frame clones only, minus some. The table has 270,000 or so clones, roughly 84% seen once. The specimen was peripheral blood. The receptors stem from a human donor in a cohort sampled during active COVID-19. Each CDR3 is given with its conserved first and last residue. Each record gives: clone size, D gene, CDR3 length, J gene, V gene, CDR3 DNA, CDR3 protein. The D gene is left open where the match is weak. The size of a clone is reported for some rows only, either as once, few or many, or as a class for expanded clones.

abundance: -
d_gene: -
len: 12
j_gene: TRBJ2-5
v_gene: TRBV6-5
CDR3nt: TGTGCCAGCAGAGCGCTCCAAGAGACCCAGTACTTC
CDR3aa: CASRALQETQYF

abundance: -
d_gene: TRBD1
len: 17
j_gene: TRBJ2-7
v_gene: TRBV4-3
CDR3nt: TGCGCCAGCAGCCAAGATCCCCCGGACAGGGGCTACTACGAGCAGTACTTC
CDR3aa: CASSQDPPDRGYYEQYF

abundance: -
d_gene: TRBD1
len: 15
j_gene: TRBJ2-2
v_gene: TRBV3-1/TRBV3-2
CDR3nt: TGTGCCAGCAGCCCCACAGGGGGATCCCCCGGGGAGCTGTTTTTT
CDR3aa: CASSPTGGSPGELFF

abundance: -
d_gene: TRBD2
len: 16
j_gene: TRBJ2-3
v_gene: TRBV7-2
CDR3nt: TGTGCCAGCAGCTTACAGGGCGGGGGTAGCACAGATACGCAGTATTTT
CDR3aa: CASSLQGGGSTDTQYF

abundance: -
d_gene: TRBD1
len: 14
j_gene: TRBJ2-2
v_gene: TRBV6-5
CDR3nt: TGTGCCACCCACAGGGGGCAGGGTACCGGGGAGCTGTTTTTT
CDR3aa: CATHRGQGTGELFF

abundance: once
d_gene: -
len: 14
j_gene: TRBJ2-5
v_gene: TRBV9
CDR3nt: TGTGCCAGCAGCGTAGGGGGCCCTACCGGGACCCAGTACTTC
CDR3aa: CASSVGGPTGTQYF

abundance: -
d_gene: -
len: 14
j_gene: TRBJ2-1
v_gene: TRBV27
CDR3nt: TGTGCCAGCAGTCCAGAAGGGGTTCACAATGAGCAGTTCTTC
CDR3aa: CASSPEGVHNEQFF

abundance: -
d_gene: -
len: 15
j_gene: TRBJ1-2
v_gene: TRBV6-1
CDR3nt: TGTGCCAGCAGTGAACCGATGGGAGGGAGGGTGTCCTACACCTTC
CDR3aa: CASSEPMGGRVSYTF

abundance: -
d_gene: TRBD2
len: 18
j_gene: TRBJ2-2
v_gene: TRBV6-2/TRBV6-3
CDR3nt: TGTGCCAGCAGTTACGGCGGGGCTAGCGGGGGGTATACCGGGGAGCTGTTTTTT
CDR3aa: CASSYGGASGGYTGELFF

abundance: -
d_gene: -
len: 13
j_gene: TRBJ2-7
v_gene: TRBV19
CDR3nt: TGTGCCAGTAGTATCGGTGGTTCGGCGGCCTCGAACTTC
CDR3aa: CASSIGGSAASNF

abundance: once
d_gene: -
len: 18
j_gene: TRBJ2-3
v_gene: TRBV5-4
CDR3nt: TGTGCCAGCAGCTTGTTTGGATGGAGCGGTGCTAGCACAGATACGCAGTATTTT
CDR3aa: CASSLFGWSGASTDTQYF

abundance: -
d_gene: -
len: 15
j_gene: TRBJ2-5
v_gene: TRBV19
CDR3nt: TGTGCCAGTAGTATAGACGAAGGGGGGGCAGAGACCCAGTACTTC
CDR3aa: CASSIDEGGAETQYF

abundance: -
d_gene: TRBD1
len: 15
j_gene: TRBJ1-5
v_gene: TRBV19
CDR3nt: TGTGCCAGTGGAACAGGGGGCGCGGGAAGTCAGCCCCAGCATTTT
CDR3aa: CASGTGGAGSQPQHF

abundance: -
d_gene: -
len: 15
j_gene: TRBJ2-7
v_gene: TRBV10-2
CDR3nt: TGCGCCAGCAGTGAATTCGGGGTGGACGCCGGCCATCTGTACTTC
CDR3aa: CASSEFGVDAGHLYF

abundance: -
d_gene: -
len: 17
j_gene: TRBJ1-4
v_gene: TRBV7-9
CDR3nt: TGTGCCAGCACCAACTCCTTTGGGGCTACAACTAATGAAAAACTGTTTTTT
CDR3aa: CASTNSFGATTNEKLFF

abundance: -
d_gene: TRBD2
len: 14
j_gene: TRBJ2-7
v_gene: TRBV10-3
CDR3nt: TGTGCCATCAGTGAGTCCCTAGCGGACTACGAGCAGTACTTC
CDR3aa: CAISESLADYEQYF

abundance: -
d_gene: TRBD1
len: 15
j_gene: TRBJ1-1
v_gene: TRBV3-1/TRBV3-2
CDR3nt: TGTGCCAGCAGACCTACAACAGGGGTGAACACTGAAGCTTTCTTT
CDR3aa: CASRPTTGVNTEAFF

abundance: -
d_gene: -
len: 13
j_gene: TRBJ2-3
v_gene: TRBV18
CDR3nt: TGTGCCAGCTCACCATTAAGCACAGATACGCAGTATTTT
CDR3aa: CASSPLSTDTQYF

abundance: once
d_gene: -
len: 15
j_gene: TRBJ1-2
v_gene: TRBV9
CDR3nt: TGTGCCAGCAGCTCTCAAAGCACGGTCAACTATGGCTACACCTTC
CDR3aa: CASSSQSTVNYGYTF

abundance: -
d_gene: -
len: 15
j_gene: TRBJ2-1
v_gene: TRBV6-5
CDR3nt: TGTGCCAGCAGCCGCCCCGGTGCCGTCCTGTATGAGCAGTTCTTC
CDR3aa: CASSRPGAVLYEQFF

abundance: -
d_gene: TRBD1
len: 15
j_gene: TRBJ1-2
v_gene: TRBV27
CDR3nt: TGTGCCAGCAGGGCACTACAGGGGACTAACTATGGCTACACCTTC
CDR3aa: CASRALQGTNYGYTF

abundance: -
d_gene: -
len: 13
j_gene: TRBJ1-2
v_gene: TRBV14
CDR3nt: TGTGCCAGCAGACAAGAGGGGCACTATGGCTACACCTTC
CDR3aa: CASRQEGHYGYTF

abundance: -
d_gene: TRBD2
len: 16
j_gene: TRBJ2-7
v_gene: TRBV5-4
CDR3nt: TGTGCCAGCAGCCCCACACTAGCGGGCGGCACCTACGAGCAGTACTTC
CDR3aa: CASSPTLAGGTYEQYF

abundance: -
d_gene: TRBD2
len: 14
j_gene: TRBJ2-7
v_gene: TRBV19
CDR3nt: TGTGCCAGTAGTCGACTAGCGGGAGTCTACGAGCAGTACTTC
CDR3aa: CASSRLAGVYEQYF

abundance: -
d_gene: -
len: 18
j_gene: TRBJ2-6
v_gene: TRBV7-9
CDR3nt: TGTGCCAGCAGCTCATTTCGGCAGGCGCCCTCTGGGGCCAACGTCCTGACTTTC
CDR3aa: CASSSFRQAPSGANVLTF

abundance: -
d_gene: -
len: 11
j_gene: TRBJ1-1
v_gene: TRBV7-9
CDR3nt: TGTGCCAGCAGCTTAGTGGAGGAGGCTTTCTTT
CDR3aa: CASSLVEEAFF

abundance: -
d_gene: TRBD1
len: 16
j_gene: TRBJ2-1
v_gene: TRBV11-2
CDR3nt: TGTGCCAGCAGCGCAGGACAGGGTGTGAGTAGTAATGAGCAGTTCTTC
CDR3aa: CASSAGQGVSSNEQFF

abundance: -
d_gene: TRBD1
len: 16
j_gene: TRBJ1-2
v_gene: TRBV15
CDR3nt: TGTGCCACCAGCAGAACAAGACAGGGGGAGAGTTCTGGCTACACCTTC
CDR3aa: CATSRTRQGESSGYTF

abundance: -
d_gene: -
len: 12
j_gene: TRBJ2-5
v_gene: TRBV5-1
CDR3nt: TGCGCCAGCAGCTTCAACCAAGAGACCCAGTACTTC
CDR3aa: CASSFNQETQYF

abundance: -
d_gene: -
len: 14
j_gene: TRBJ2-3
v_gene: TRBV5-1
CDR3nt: TGCGCCAGCAGCTTGGAACTCGGCGGAGGTACGCAGTATTTT
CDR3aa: CASSLELGGGTQYF

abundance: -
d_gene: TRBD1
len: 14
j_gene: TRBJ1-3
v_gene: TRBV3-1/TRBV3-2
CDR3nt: TGTGCCAGCAGCCCAGGGGGCCCTGGAAACACCATATATTTT
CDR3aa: CASSPGGPGNTIYF

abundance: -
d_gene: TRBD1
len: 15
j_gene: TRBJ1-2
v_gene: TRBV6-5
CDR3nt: TGTGCCAGCAGGGGACAGGGGGCCTCTAACTATGGCTACACCTTC
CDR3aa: CASRGQGASNYGYTF

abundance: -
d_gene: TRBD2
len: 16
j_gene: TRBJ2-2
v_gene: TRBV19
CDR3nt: TGTGCCAGTAGTATAGGGAGCGGGGGGAACACCGGGGAGCTGTTTTTT
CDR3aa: CASSIGSGGNTGELFF

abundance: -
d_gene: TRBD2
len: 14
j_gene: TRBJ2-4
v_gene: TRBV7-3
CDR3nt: TGTGCCAGCAGCTTAAGGCACGGGGGGAACATTCAGTACTTC
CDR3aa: CASSLRHGGNIQYF

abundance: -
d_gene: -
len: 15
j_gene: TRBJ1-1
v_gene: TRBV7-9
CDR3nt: TGTGCCAGCAGCCTCAACCGACAGATGAACACTGAAGCTTTCTTT
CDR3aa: CASSLNRQMNTEAFF

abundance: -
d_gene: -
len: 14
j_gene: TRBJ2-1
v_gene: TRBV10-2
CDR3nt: TGCGCCAGCACCATATCCCCGGGGTCCAATGAGCAGTTCTTC
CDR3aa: CASTISPGSNEQFF

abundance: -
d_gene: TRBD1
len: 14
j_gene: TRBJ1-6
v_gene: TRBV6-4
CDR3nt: TGTGCCAGCAGCCTAGACAGGGGAAATTCACCCCTCCACTTT
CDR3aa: CASSLDRGNSPLHF

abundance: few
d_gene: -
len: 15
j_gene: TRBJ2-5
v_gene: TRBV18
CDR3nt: TGTGCCAGCTCACCTCCCTCCCTAGGGGCCGAGACCCAGTACTTC
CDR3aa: CASSPPSLGAETQYF

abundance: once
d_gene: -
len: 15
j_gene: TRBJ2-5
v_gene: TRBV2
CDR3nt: TGTGCCAGCAGTGTCGAGCCGGGAGACCAAGAGACCCAGTACTTC
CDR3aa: CASSVEPGDQETQYF

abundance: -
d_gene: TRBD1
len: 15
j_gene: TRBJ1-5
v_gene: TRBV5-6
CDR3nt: TGTGCCAGCAGCCTGACAGGGTCCAGCAATCAGCCCCAGCATTTT
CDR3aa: CASSLTGSSNQPQHF

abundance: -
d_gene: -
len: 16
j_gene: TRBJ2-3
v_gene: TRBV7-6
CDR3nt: TGTGCCAGCAGCTTAGAATCAGGCAGAACCACAGATACGCAGTATTTT
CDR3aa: CASSLESGRTTDTQYF

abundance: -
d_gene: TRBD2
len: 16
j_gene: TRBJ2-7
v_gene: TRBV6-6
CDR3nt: TGTGCCAGCAGCGCCCCGGGGCGGGGGAGTACCTACGAGCAGTACTTC
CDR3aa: CASSAPGRGSTYEQYF

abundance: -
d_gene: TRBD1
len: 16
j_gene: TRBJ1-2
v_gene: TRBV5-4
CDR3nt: TGTGCCAGCAGCACAACCCTGACAGGGGGGCTCTATGGCTACACCTTC
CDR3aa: CASSTTLTGGLYGYTF

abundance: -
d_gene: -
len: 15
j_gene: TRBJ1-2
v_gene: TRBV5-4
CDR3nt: TGTGCCAGCAGCTTACGAACCAGGGGATACTATGGCTACACCTTC
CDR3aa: CASSLRTRGYYGYTF

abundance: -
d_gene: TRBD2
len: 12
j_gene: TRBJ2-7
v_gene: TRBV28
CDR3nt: TGTGCCAGCAGCCCGGGGGGGGTCGAGCAGTACTTC
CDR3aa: CASSPGGVEQYF

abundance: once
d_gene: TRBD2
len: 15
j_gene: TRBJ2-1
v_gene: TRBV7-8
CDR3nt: TGTGCCAGCAGCACAGCAGGGACTAGCGTCAATGAGCAGTTCTTC
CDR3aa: CASSTAGTSVNEQFF

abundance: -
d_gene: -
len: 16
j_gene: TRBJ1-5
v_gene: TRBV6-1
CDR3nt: TGTGCCAGCAGTGAAGGACAGATTTTGCGCAATCAGCCCCAGCATTTT
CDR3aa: CASSEGQILRNQPQHF

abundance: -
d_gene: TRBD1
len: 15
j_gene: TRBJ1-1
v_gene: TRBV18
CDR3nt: TGTGCCAGCTCACCTCGACAGGGTCGGGCCACTGAAGCTTTCTTT
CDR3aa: CASSPRQGRATEAFF

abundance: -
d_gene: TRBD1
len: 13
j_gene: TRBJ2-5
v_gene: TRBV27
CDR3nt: TGTGCCAGCAAAGGGACAGGGAGAGAGACCCAGTACTTC
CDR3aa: CASKGTGRETQYF

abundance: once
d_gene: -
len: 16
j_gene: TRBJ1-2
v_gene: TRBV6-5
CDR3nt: TGTGCCAGCAGTTACTCTCAGGCCCGGGGAGTTTTGGGCTACACCTTC
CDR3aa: CASSYSQARGVLGYTF

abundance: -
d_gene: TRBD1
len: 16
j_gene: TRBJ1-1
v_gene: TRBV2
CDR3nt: TGTGCCAGCAGTCGTGAGACTGACAGGGTGAACACTGAAGCTTTCTTT
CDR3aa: CASSRETDRVNTEAFF

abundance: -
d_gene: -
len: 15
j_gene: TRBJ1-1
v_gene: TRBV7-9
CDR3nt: TGTGCCAGCAGCCTCGCAACGGGGGTTAACACTGAAGCTTTCTTT
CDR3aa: CASSLATGVNTEAFF